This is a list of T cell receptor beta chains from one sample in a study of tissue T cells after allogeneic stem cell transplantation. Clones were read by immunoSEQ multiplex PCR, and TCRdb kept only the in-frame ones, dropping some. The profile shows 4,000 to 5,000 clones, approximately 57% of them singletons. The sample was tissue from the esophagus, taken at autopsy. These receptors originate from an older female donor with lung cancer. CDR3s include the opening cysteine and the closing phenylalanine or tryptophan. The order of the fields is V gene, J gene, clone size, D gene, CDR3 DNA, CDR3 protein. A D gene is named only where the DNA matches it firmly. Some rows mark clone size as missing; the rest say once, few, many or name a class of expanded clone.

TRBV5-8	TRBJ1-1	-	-	TGTGCCAGCAGCCACCGGGCAGGGAGATTGAACACTGAAGCTTTCTTT	CASSHRAGRLNTEAFF
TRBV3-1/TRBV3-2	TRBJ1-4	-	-	TGTGCCAGCAGCCAAGATCGAGGGTCGCTCCGCGGTGAAAAACTGTTTTTT	CASSQDRGSLRGEKLFF
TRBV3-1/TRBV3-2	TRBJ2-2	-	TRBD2	TGTGCCAGCAGCACCCGTCTAGCGGGAGGGTTGAACGGGGAGCTGTTTTTT	CASSTRLAGGLNGELFF
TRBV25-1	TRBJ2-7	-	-	TGTGCCAGCAGTGAGGGATACGAGCAGTACTTC	CASSEGYEQYF
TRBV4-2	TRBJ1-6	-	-	TGTGCCAGCAGCCAAGATCCAGTGCGGGGATCTAATTCACCCCTCCACTTT	CASSQDPVRGSNSPLHF
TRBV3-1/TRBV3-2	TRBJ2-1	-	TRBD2	TGTGCCAGCAGCCTCAGACTAGCGGGAGTTGCGGGGTCCTACAATGAGCAGTTCTTC	CASSLRLAGVAGSYNEQFF
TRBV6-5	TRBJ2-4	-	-	TGTGCCAGCAGTTACCGGGACGATAACATTCAGTACTTC	CASSYRDDNIQYF
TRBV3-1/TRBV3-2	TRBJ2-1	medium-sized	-	TGTGCCAGCAGCCCCCAGGACGATTCCTCCAATGAGCAGTTCTTC	CASSPQDDSSNEQFF
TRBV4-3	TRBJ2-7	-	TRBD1	TGCGCCAGCAGCCAAGATAGGCAGGGGGCGAGGGAGCAGTACTTC	CASSQDRQGAREQYF
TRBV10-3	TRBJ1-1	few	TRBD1	TGTGCCATCAGTGGGATGACAGGGATGAACACTGAAGCTTTCTTT	CAISGMTGMNTEAFF
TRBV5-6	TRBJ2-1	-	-	TGTGCCAGCAGCTTTGCCGGGACACCTTACAATGAGCAGTTCTTC	CASSFAGTPYNEQFF
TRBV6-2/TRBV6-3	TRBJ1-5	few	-	TGTGCCAGCAGCTCGATAGGCACAAATCAGCCCCAGCATTTT	CASSSIGTNQPQHF
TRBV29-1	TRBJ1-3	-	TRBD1	TGCAGCGTCGGGACAGCAGGAAACACCATATATTTT	CSVGTAGNTIYF
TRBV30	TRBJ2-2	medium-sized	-	TGTGCCTGGAGCCGACTGGGGGAAGGGGCCGGGGAGCTGTTTTTT	CAWSRLGEGAGELFF
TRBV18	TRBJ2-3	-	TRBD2	TGTGCCAGCTCACTGGGACTAGCGGGGGACCTGGATACGCAGTATTTT	CASSLGLAGDLDTQYF
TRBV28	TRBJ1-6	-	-	TGTGCCAGCAGCTTGAAGAGCTTAAGCTCCTATAATTCACCCCTCCACTTT	CASSLKSLSSYNSPLHF
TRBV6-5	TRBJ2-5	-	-	TGTGCCAGCAGTCGACAGTTGGGGGAGACCCAGTACTTC	CASSRQLGETQYF
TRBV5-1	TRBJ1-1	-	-	TGCGCCAGCAGCTTGGTAATTGGAGGGGATGAAGCTTTCTTT	CASSLVIGGDEAFF
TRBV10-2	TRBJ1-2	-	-	TGCGCCACCCACAGGGACGGCGGCTACACCTTC	CATHRDGGYTF
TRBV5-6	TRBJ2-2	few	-	TGTGCCAGCAGCCCGAGGGTGGGTTGGCCCGGGGAGCTGTTTTTT	CASSPRVGWPGELFF
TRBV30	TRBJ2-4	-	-	TGTGCCTGGTCAACGGCAGCTCAAAACATTCAGTACTTC	CAWSTAAQNIQYF
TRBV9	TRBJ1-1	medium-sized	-	TGTGCCAGCAGCGCCCAACGGGAGGGAGGTCACACTGAAGCTTTCTTT	CASSAQREGGHTEAFF
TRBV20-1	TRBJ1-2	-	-	TGCAGTGCTAGGAATGGCTACACCTTC	CSARNGYTF
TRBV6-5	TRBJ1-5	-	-	TGTGCCAGCAGTTACACAACAGGGAGCGATCAGCCCCAGCATTTT	CASSYTTGSDQPQHF
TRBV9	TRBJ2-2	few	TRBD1	TGTGCCAGCAGCGTGGGGACAGAGCGGATCGGGGAGCTGTTTTTT	CASSVGTERIGELFF
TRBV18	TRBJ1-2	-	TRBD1	TGTGCCAGCTCACCAACCACCGGGACAGGGGCAACAGTGGATGGCTACACCTTC	CASSPTTGTGATVDGYTF
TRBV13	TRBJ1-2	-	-	TGTGCCAGCAGCTTAGGTCAGGGCAGGGTTTTCGGCTACACCTTC	CASSLGQGRVFGYTF
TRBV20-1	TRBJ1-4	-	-	TGCAGTGCTAGGGGGGGTTGGGGACTGTTTTTT	CSARGGWGLFF
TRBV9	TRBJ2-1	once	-	TGTGCCAGCAGCGTAGGAATCGGTGAGCAGTTCTTC	CASSVGIGEQFF